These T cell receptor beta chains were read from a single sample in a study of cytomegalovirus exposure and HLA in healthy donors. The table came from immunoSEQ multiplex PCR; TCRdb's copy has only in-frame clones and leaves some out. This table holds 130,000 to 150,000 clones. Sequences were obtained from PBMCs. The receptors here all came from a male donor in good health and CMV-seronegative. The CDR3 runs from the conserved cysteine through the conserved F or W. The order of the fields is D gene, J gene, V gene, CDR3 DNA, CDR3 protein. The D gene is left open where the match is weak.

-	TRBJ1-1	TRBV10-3	TGTGCCATCAGTGATCGTTTTAGTGCAGGGACACATAAAAATAGGCCGATGAACACTGAAGCTTTCTTT	CAISDRFSAGTHKNRPMNTEAFF
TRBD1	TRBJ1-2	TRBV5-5	TGTGCCAGCAGCCCGGGACAGGCGGCCTACTTAGGGGGCTACACCTTC	CASSPGQAAYLGGYTF
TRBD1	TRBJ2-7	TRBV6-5	TGTGCCAGCAGTACCTACGGGACAGACTTAAACGAGCAGTACTTC	CASSTYGTDLNEQYF
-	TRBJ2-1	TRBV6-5	TGTGCCAGCAGTTACTCCCGCGAGGTCGGGAATGAGCAGTTCTTC	CASSYSREVGNEQFF
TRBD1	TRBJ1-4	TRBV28	TGTGCCAGCACCTCCGGGACAGAAAATGAAAAACTGTTTTTT	CASTSGTENEKLFF
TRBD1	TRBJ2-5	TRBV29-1	TGCAGCGTTGAGGGGACAGGCAGGTACCAAGAGACCCAGTACTTC	CSVEGTGRYQETQYF
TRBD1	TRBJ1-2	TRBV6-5	TGTGCCAGCAGCCAACTGACAGGGCTGAGGAATGGCTACACCTTC	CASSQLTGLRNGYTF
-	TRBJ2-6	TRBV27	TGTGCCAGCAGTTTCTATACCGGGGCCAACGTCCTGACTTTC	CASSFYTGANVLTF
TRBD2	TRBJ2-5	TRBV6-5	TGTGCCAGCAGCACCGGGACTAGCGGTGAGACCCAGTACTTC	CASSTGTSGETQYF
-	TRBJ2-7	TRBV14	TGTGCCAGCAGCCAAGAATTCTGGTCTAGCGAGTACGAGCAGTACTTC	CASSQEFWSSEYEQYF
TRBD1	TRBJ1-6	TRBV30	TGTGCCTGGAGTGTTCTGTCAGGGGGTGGTTCACCCCTCCACTTT	CAWSVLSGGGSPLHF
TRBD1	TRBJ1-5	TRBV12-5	TGTGCTAGTGGTTTGGTAACCGGACAGGGAGGGAATCAGCCCCAGCATTTT	CASGLVTGQGGNQPQHF
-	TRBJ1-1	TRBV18	TGTGCCAGCTCACCAAAGGCGGGGGGAGCCGCGACTGAAGCTTTCTTT	CASSPKAGGAATEAFF
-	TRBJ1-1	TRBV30	TGTGCCTGGCTCCAGGGGCACGGTAGTGAAGCTTTCTTT	CAWLQGHGSEAFF
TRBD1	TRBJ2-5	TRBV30	TGTGCCCTTGCACAGGGGGCCCAAGAGACCCAGTACTTC	CALAQGAQETQYF
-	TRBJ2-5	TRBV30	TGTGCCTGGAGGAGGGAGACCCAGTACTTC	CAWRRETQYF
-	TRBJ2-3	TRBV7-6	TGTGCCAGCAGCTTAGTTGTCAGCGGGAGCACAGATACGCAGTATTTT	CASSLVVSGSTDTQYF
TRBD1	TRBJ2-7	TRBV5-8	TGTGCCAGCAGCCTGGGACAGGGCACTATTTACGAGCAGTACTTC	CASSLGQGTIYEQYF
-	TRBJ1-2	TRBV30	TGTGCCTGTTCGGGGGGCGTGTACTATGGCTACACCTTC	CACSGGVYYGYTF
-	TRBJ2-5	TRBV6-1	TGTGCCAGCAGTGATTGGCAGGGGGACTCCCAGTACTTC	CASSDWQGDSQYF
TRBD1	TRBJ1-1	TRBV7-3	TGTGCCAGCAGCCCGACAGGGGGCATGTCTGAAGCTTTCTTT	CASSPTGGMSEAFF
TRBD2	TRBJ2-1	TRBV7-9	TGTGCCAGCAGCTTAGCGGTGACTAGCGGGAGAAATGAGCAGTTCTTC	CASSLAVTSGRNEQFF
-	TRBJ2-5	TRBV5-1	TGCGCCAGCAGCTTGGTTGGGGTGCCGGGAACAGAGACCCAGTACTTC	CASSLVGVPGTETQYF
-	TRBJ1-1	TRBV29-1	TGCAGCGTTACTCACTTGAGCACTGAAGCTTTCTTT	CSVTHLSTEAFF
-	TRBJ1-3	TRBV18	TGTGCCAGCTCACCCCTCGACATCTCCTCTGGAAACACCATATATTTT	CASSPLDISSGNTIYF
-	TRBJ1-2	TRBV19	TGTGCCAGTACGGGACTCCGTTTTTATGGCTACACCTTC	CASTGLRFYGYTF
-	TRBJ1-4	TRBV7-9	TGTGCCAGCAGCCCTCTTGGTGTCGGTGAAAAACTGTTTTTT	CASSPLGVGEKLFF
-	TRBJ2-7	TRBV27	TGTGCCAGCAGAGATAGTCTCGAGCAGTACTTC	CASRDSLEQYF
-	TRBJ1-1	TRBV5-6	TGTGCCAGCAGCTTGGGTCCGGGCACTGAAGCTTTCTTT	CASSLGPGTEAFF
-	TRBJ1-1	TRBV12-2	TGTGCAAGTCGCTACAGACCCGTAGGGGGTATCACTGAAGCTTTCTTT	CASRYRPVGGITEAFF
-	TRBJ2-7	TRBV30	TGTGCCTGGAGTGATACGGGACTTTCCTACGAGCAGTACTTC	CAWSDTGLSYEQYF
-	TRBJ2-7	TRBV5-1	TGCGCCAGCAGCCCCGGGGTGCCTTTCTACGAGCAGTACTTC	CASSPGVPFYEQYF
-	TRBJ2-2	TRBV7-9	TGTGCCAGCAGCCCCCGCACCGGGGAGCTGTTTTTT	CASSPRTGELFF
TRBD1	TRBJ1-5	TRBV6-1	TGTGCCAGCAGTGAAGTGAGGACAGGGCAGAAGGGTCAGCCCCAGCATTTT	CASSEVRTGQKGQPQHF
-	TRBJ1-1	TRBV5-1	TGCGCCAGCAGCTGGCTGTCCGAGGGTGCCGAAGCTTTCTTT	CASSWLSEGAEAFF
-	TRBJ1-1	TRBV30	TGTGCCTGGAGCCCCGGTCTAAACACTGAAGCTTTCTTT	CAWSPGLNTEAFF
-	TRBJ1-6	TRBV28	TGTGCCAGCACCCTAGCGAGCTCCTATAATTCACCCCTCCACTTT	CASTLASSYNSPLHF
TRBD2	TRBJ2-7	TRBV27	TGTGCCAGCAGTCCCACCTTAGCGGGGGGTTTAGGGCAGTACTTC	CASSPTLAGGLGQYF
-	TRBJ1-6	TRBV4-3	TGCGCCAGCAGCCCGGACATGTATTCACCCCTCCACTTT	CASSPDMYSPLHF
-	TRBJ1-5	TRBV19	TGTGCCAGTAAAGTGCGGGGAAGCAATCAGCCCCAGCATTTT	CASKVRGSNQPQHF
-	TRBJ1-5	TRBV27	TGTGCCAGCAGTTTACCGAGTGATCAGCCCCAGCATTTT	CASSLPSDQPQHF